One and the same sample provided the 32 T cell receptor beta chains below, sequenced in a study of shared clonotypes between healthy human individuals. Using immunoSEQ multiplex PCR, the repertoire was profiled, and TCRdb retains in-frame clones only, with some absent. This sample yields a few million clones, of which around 95% are seen a single time; roughly 0.13% belongs to the top ten. The sequenced sample was naive CD4+ T cells sorted from blood. Documented subset: CD45RA+ positively selected. The receptors come from a man between 18 and 35 years old in good health.

V usage is TRBV28 and J usage is TRBJ1-4, with TRBD1 as a possible D gene (5 bases). This CDR3 has 15 residues. CDR1 is MDHEN and CDR2 is SYDVKM in the germline V gene. V was clipped by 5 bases and J by 0 bases, with 10 bases between them. CDR3 in amino acids: CASSADSATNEKLFF. The CDR3 DNA reads as TGTGCCAGCAGTGCTGACAGCGCAACTAATGAAAAACTGTTTTTT.

This chain links TRBV2 with TRBJ2-5; 8 bases match TRBD1. The CDR3 is 13 amino acids. Per the germline V gene, CDR1 is SNHLY and CDR2 is FYNNEI. Germline trimming cut 6 bases from V and 2 bases from J; bases unmatched to any gene: 2. DNA of the CDR3: TGTGCCAGCAGCCGGACAGGGCAAGAGACCCAGTACTTC. Its protein product is CASSRTGQETQYF.

The rearrangement joins TRBV7-2 to TRBJ2-1, with 8 bases aligning to TRBD1. The CDR3 covers 15 residues. The V gene end was trimmed by 5 bases and the J gene end by 4 bases; junction bases not matched to a gene: 7. From germline, CDR1 is SGHTA and CDR2 FQGNSA. The DNA of the CDR3 is TGTGCCAGCAGCCCAGGGGACAGGCGATACAATGAGCAGTTCTTC. Protein: CASSPGDRRYNEQFF.

The rearrangement joins TRBV18 to TRBJ2-3; TRBD1 aligns across 9 bases. The J segment lost 1 base and the V segment lost 3 bases, leaving 2 bases of the junction unmatched. CDR1 and CDR2 from the germline V gene are KGHSH and LQKENI. The CDR3 covers 15 residues. The CDR3 sequence: CASSPRTGGTDTQYF. In DNA, the CDR3 is TGTGCCAGCTCACCGAGGACAGGGGGCACAGATACGCAGTATTTT.

The chain uses TRBV2 and TRBJ1-6; possible D gene TRBD1, 6 bases. Germline V gene data show CDR1 as SNHLY and CDR2 as FYNNEI. Trimming left V 1 base short and J 9 bases short, with 10 bases between. CDR3 size: 14 residues. CDR3: CASSEGRGGSPLHF. The CDR3 DNA reads TGTGCCAGCAGTGAAGGTAGGGGGGGTTCACCCCTCCACTTT.

The chain joins TRBV7-2 to TRBJ2-7; 10 bases are shared with TRBD1. The CDR3 is 14 amino acids. In germline, CDR1 is SGHTA, CDR2 FQGNSA. The V segment lost 6 bases and the J segment 2 bases; nucleotides outside the gene matches: 4. CDR3 in DNA: TGTGCCAGCAGAACGGGACAGGGGCCCTACGAGCAGTACTTC. It encodes CASRTGQGPYEQYF.

The chain has TRBV4-1 and TRBJ2-5, with 15 bases that match TRBD2. The J segment lost 4 bases and the V segment lost 4 bases, leaving 16 bases of the junction unmatched. Looked up from germline, CDR1 is MGHRA and CDR2 is YSYEKL. The CDR3 length is 20 residues. As DNA, the CDR3 is TGCGCCAGCAGCCTCCTCCTGGGACTAGCGGGGGGCCCTGCGATAGAGACCCAGTACTTC. Its translation is CASSLLLGLAGGPAIETQYF.

This chain uses TRBV29-1 with TRBJ2-5; the match to TRBD2 covers 7 bases. Trimming at V came to 6 bases and at J to 4 bases, leaving 11 bases not matched to a gene. CDR1 is SQVTM, CDR2 ANQGSEA, per germline. The CDR3 contains 14 residues. The CDR3 reads CSVGYSGGRETQYF. In nucleotides, the CDR3 is TGCAGCGTCGGGTACTCGGGGGGTCGAGAGACCCAGTACTTC. Together with reference TRBV29-1 and TRBJ2-5, the CDR3 gives the full variable domain: SAVISQKPSRDICQRGTSLTIQCQVDSQVTMMFWYRQQPGQSLTLIATANQGSEATYESGFVIDKFPISRPNLTFSTLTVSNMSPEDSSIYLCSVGYSGGRETQYFGPGTRLLVL.

The chain carries TRBV28 and TRBJ1-1, with TRBD1 identical over 7 bases. This CDR3 has 14 amino acids. Germline V lookup: CDR1 MDHEN, CDR2 SYDVKM. The V gene end was trimmed by 8 bases and the J gene end by 1 base; junction bases not matched to a gene: 7. CDR3 loop: CASQPGGPNTEAFF. The CDR3 bases are TGTGCCAGCCAACCAGGGGGGCCGAACACTGAAGCTTTCTTT.

J is TRBJ2-3 and V is TRBV18; D is perhaps TRBD2 (5 bases). Trimming left V 0 bases short and J 7 bases short, with 17 bases between. This CDR3 has 16 residues. Looked up from germline, CDR1 is KGHSH and CDR2 is LQKENI. In DNA, the CDR3 is TGTGCCAGCTCACCACCCCGGGGTAGGCTGGGAAATACGCAGTATTTT. Its protein product is CASSPPRGRLGNTQYF.

This clone was counted a few times. This sample includes further DNA sequences coding for the same CDR3. The chain carries TRBV5-1 and TRBJ1-5, with D perhaps matching TRBD1 (6 bases). There are 14 residues in the CDR3. Trimming pared 1 base from V and 4 bases from J, leaving 9 bases between. From germline, CDR1 is SGHRS and CDR2 YFSETQ. The CDR3 region has the DNA TGCGCCAGCAGCTTGTTAGGGGGTAATCAGCCCCAGCATTTT. As protein: CASSLLGGNQPQHF.

The V gene is TRBV5-6, the J gene TRBJ2-5; D is uncertain. CDR3 length equals 16 residues. Germline V CDR1 and CDR2: SGHDT, YYEEEE. With 1 base removed from V and 4 bases from J, the gap between germline ends came to 17 bases. The CDR3 region is CASSLFPHGVLETQYF. CDR3 bases: TGTGCCAGCAGCTTGTTCCCCCATGGGGTGTTAGAGACCCAGTACTTC.

This chain links TRBV28 with TRBJ2-7, with a tentative D call TRBD1 (6 bases). Trimming cost V 5 bases and J 7 bases, with 15 bases left between them. Germline V gives CDR1 MDHEN, CDR2 SYDVKM. The CDR3 consists of 13 residues. CDR3 bases: TGTGCCAGCAGTCCCCGAGGACAGTTGGAGCAGTACTTC. Translating gives CASSPRGQLEQYF. The variable domain in full, completed from reference TRBV28 and TRBJ2-7, reads DVKVTQSSRYLVKRTGEKVFLECVQDMDHENMFWYRQDPGLGLRLIYFSYDVKMKEKGDIPEGYSVSREKKERFSLILESASTNQTSMYLCASSPRGQLEQYFGPGTRLTVT.

This chain links TRBV19 with TRBJ2-2; D gene uncertain. In germline, CDR1 is LNHDA, CDR2 SQIVND (reference sequence). V lost 7 bases to trimming and J lost 7 bases, with 13 bases between them. The length of the CDR3 is 13 residues. CDR3 sequence reads: CASNLMGIGELFF. The DNA of the CDR3 is TGTGCCAGTAACTTAATGGGAATCGGGGAGCTGTTTTTT. Looking up the rest from reference TRBV19 and TRBJ2-2 gives the full variable domain: DGGITQSPKYLFRKEGQNVTLSCEQNLNHDAMYWYRQDPGQGLRLIYYSQIVNDFQKGDIAEGYSVSREKKESFPLTVTSAQKNPTAFYLCASNLMGIGELFFGEGSRLTVL.

This sequence joins TRBV13 and TRBJ2-3; a possible D gene is TRBD2 (6 bases). This CDR3 is 16 amino acids long. The V gene's germline CDR1 is PRHDT and CDR2 FYEKMQ (reference sequence). Trimming shortened V by 6 bases and J by 2 bases, and 18 bases separated the two germline ends. DNA of the CDR3: TGTGCCAGCAGTCCGGGTGCGGGGAGAGCCACAGATACGCAGTATTTT. This sequence encodes CASSPGAGRATDTQYF.

The chain links TRBV19 to TRBJ1-6; D is perhaps TRBD1 (5 bases). Germline V gene lookup returns CDR1 LNHDA and CDR2 SQIVND (reference sequence). There are 12 residues in the CDR3. The V end was cut by 5 bases, the J end by 9 bases, with 8 bases between. CDR3 protein: CASSLDTSPLHF. CDR3 DNA sequence: TGTGCCAGTAGTCTGGACACTTCACCCCTCCACTTT.

This clone was observed once. This chain links TRBV7-9 with TRBJ2-2; D possibly corresponds to TRBD2 (6 bases). CDR3 length: 17 residues. CDR1 is SEHNR and CDR2 is FQNEAQ in the germline V gene (reference sequence). The V and J ends lost 6 bases and 4 bases respectively, with 21 bases between them. The CDR3, as DNA: TGTGCCAGCAGACCCGGAGGACGGGAGAGAAGCACCGGGGAGCTGTTTTTT. Protein: CASRPGGRERSTGELFF.

The J gene is TRBJ2-5, the V gene TRBV5-5; 7 bases are shared with TRBD1. The J segment lost 2 bases and the V segment lost 2 bases, leaving 6 bases of the junction unmatched. The CDR3 is 15 residues long. The germline V gene has CDR1 SGHKS and CDR2 YYEKEE (reference sequence). The DNA for the CDR3 is TGTGCCAGCAGCTTTAGGGGGACAGCGCAAGAGACCCAGTACTTC. It codes for CASSFRGTAQETQYF. Supplemented by reference TRBV5-5 and TRBJ2-5, the full variable domain reads DAGVTQSPTHLIKTRGQQVTLRCSPISGHKSVSWYQQVLGQGPQFIFQYYEKEERGRGNFPDRFSARQFPNYSSELNVNALLLGDSALYLCASSFRGTAQETQYFGPGTRLLVL.

The V gene is TRBV7-8, the J gene TRBJ2-7; TRBD1 matches at 10 bases. This CDR3 region has 15 residues. Trimming cost V 4 bases and J 2 bases; bases outside gene matches: 5. Germline V gene data show CDR1 as SGHVS and CDR2 as FQNEAQ. This chain's CDR3 is CASSSDRGPTYEQYF. The CDR3 nucleotides read TGTGCCAGCAGCTCTGACAGGGGGCCGACCTACGAGCAGTACTTC.

The V gene is TRBV28, the J gene TRBJ1-2; possible D gene TRBD1, 6 bases. The V and J ends lost 5 bases and 8 bases respectively, with 18 bases between them. The CDR3 spans 14 residues. Germline V CDR1 and CDR2: MDHEN, SYDVKM. The CDR3 DNA is TGTGCCAGCAGTGTTTACAGGGTAAAGGGGGGCTACACCTTC. Translated, it gives CASSVYRVKGGYTF.

The V and J genes are TRBV27 and TRBJ2-5; the match to TRBD2 covers 7 bases. The CDR3 spans 14 residues. The V and J ends lost 3 bases and 0 bases, in that order; junction bases with no gene match: 1. The germline CDR1 and CDR2 sequences are MNHEY and SMNVEV (reference sequence). CDR3 sequence: CASSFGTNQETQYF. The DNA for the CDR3 is TGTGCCAGCAGTTTCGGGACTAACCAAGAGACCCAGTACTTC.

V usage is TRBV27 and J usage is TRBJ2-1; D remains ambiguous. This CDR3 is built from 15 residues. Trimming removed 3 bases at V and 4 bases at J, with 13 bases between. Per the germline V gene, CDR1 is MNHEY and CDR2 is SMNVEV (reference sequence). Here the CDR3 reads CASSLIATAYNEQFF. The CDR3 DNA sequence: TGTGCCAGCAGTTTGATTGCTACGGCTTACAATGAGCAGTTCTTC.

This clone is a singleton in its sample. The gene calls are TRBV19 and TRBJ2-2, with 8 bases fitting TRBD2. After removal of 6 bases from V and 3 bases from J, the junction contained 6 bases not matched to a gene. The CDR3 sequence is 15 residues long. Germline V gives CDR1 LNHDA, CDR2 SQIVND (reference sequence). DNA for the CDR3: TGTGCCAGTAGCCCACGGGGGGGCTACACCGGGGAGCTGTTTTTT. This sequence encodes CASSPRGGYTGELFF.

The J gene is TRBJ1-2, the V gene TRBV14; D may be TRBD1 (5 bases). This CDR3 contains 12 residues. V was clipped by 4 bases and J by 4 bases, with 7 bases between them. Germline values: CDR1 SGHDN, CDR2 FVKESK. DNA of the CDR3: TGTGCCAGCAGCCGACAGAGCTATGGCTACACCTTC. Protein sequence: CASSRQSYGYTF.

The gene calls are TRBV5-1 and TRBJ2-7; 9 bases match TRBD1. CDR3 size: 15 residues. In germline, CDR1 is SGHRS, CDR2 YFSETQ. V lost 4 bases, J lost 4 bases, and 9 bases stayed unmatched. The CDR3 protein is CASSGAQGARYEQYF. CDR3 in DNA: TGCGCCAGCAGCGGCGCACAGGGGGCTAGGTACGAGCAGTACTTC.

The genes are TRBV19 and TRBJ2-2, with D possibly TRBD1 on 6 matching bases. The germline V and J ends were trimmed by 7 bases and 3 bases, with 21 bases remaining between them. Germline V gene data show CDR1 as LNHDA and CDR2 as SQIVND (reference sequence). The CDR3 length is 17 residues. CDR3 in DNA: TGTGCCAGTACTCGCCAAGGAGGACAGCAATACACCGGGGAGCTGTTTTTT. Amino acid sequence: CASTRQGGQQYTGELFF.

The genes are TRBV18 and TRBJ1-2; D unresolved. Trimming removed 3 bases from V and 3 bases from J, with 14 bases in between. CDR3 length: 15 amino acids. The germline CDR1 and CDR2 sequences are KGHSH and LQKENI. The CDR3 coding sequence is TGTGCCAGCTCACCTTCGCCTGAGGTGGACTATGGCTACACCTTC. Its protein product is CASSPSPEVDYGYTF.

V gene TRBV18 combines with J gene TRBJ2-5, with D possibly being TRBD2 (5 bases). Germline V gene data show CDR1 as KGHSH and CDR2 as LQKENI. V shed 0 bases and J shed 3 bases, with 14 bases lying between them. This CDR3 region has 16 residues. This chain's CDR3 is CASSPPNNHGEETQYF. As DNA, the CDR3 is TGTGCCAGCTCACCACCAAACAATCACGGGGAAGAGACCCAGTACTTC.

The chain employs TRBV30 and TRBJ2-5, with D tentatively TRBD2 (6 bases). V was trimmed by 0 bases and J by 9 bases, leaving 14 bases between them. CDR1 and CDR2 from the germline V gene are GTSNPN and SVGIG (reference sequence). CDR3 length: 13 amino acids. This CDR3 is CAWSVRAGVPQYF. In DNA form, the CDR3 reads TGTGCCTGGAGTGTACGAGCGGGCGTCCCCCAGTACTTC.

This clone was counted a single time. V is TRBV12-5 and J is TRBJ2-5; D possibly matches TRBD1 or TRBD2 (5 bases each). CDR3 length equals 12 residues. Trimming left V 9 bases short and J 5 bases short, with 13 bases between. Germline-derived CDR1 and CDR2 are LGHNT and FRNRAP. This CDR3 is CASSRGRETQYF. The CDR3, as DNA: TGTGCTAGCAGTCGGGGCCGCGAGACCCAGTACTTC.

V is TRBV5-4 and J is TRBJ2-7, with D perhaps TRBD1 (6 bases). V was pared by 0 bases and J by 1 base, with 11 bases between. This CDR3 region has 15 residues. CDR1 is SGHNT, CDR2 YYREEE, per germline (reference sequence). The CDR3 DNA reads TGTGCCAGCAGCTTGGTTGGGGGCAGATCCTACGAGCAGTACTTC. This encodes CASSLVGGRSYEQYF.

The V and J genes are TRBV30 and TRBJ1-5; D is unresolved. This CDR3 spans 13 amino acids. Germline CDR1 reads GTSNPN; CDR2 reads SVGIG (reference sequence). V lost 0 bases and J lost 5, with 8 bases in between. CDR3 protein: CAWSVGSHQPQHF. In nucleotides, the CDR3 is TGTGCCTGGAGTGTAGGCAGCCATCAGCCCCAGCATTTT.